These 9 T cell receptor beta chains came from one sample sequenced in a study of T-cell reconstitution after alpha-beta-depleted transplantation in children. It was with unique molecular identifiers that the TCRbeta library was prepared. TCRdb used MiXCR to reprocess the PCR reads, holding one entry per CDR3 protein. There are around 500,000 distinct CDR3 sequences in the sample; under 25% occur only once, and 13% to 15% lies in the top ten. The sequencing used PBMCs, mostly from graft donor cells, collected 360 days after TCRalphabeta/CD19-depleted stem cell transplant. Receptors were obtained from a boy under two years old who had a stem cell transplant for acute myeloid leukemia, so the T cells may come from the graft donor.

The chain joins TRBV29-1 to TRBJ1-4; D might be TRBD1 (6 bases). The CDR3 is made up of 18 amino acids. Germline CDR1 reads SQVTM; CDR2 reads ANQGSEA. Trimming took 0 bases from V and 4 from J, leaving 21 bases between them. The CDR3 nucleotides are TGCAGCGTTGAAGATCTCCATGGGTCAGGGGAGCATAATGAAAAACTGTTTTTT. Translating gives CSVEDLHGSGEHNEKLFF. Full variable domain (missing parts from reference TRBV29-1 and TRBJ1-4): SAVISQKPSRDICQRGTSLTIQCQVDSQVTMMFWYRQQPGQSLTLIATANQGSEATYESGFVIDKFPISRPNLTFSTLTVSNMSPEDSSIYLCSVEDLHGSGEHNEKLFFGSGTQLSVL.

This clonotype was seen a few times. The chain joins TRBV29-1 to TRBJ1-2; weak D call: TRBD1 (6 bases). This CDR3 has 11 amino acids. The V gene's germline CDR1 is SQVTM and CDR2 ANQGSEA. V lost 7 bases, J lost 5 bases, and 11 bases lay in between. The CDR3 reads CSAPGQYGYTF. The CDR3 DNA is TGCAGCGCCCCAGGACAGTATGGCTACACCTTC. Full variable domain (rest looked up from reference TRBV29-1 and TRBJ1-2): SAVISQKPSRDICQRGTSLTIQCQVDSQVTMMFWYRQQPGQSLTLIATANQGSEATYESGFVIDKFPISRPNLTFSTLTVSNMSPEDSSIYLCSAPGQYGYTFGSGTRLTVV.

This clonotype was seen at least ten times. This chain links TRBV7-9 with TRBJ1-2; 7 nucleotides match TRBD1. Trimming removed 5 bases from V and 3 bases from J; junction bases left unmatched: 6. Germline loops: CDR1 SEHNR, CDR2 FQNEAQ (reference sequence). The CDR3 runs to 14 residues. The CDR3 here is CASSPTGEDYGYTF. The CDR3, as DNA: TGTGCCAGCAGCCCAACAGGGGAAGACTATGGCTACACCTTC.

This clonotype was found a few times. As DNA, the CDR3 is TGTGCCAGCAGCTTAGTTAGGCCTGATACGCAGTATTTT. Residues: CASSLVRPDTQYF. This chain uses TRBV7-8 with TRBJ2-3; D is ambiguous. Germline CDR1 SGHVS, CDR2 FQNEAQ. The CDR3 runs 13 residues. Trimming took off 1 base at V and 6 bases at J, with 8 bases between the two ends.

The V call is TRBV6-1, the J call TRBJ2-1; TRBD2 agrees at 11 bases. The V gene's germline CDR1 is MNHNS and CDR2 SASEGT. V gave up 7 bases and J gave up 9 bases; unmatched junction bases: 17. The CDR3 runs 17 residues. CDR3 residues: CASTRGRPSGGSGEQFF. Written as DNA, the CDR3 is TGTGCCAGCACTCGGGGGCGTCCTAGCGGGGGGTCGGGTGAGCAGTTCTTC.

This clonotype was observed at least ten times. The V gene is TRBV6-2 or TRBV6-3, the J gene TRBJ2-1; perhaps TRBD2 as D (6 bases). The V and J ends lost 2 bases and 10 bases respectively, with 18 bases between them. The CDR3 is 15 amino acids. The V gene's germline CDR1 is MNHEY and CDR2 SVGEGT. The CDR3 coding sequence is TGTGCCAGCAGTTACCCCGGGACTCCGAGGGAGGAGCAGTTCTTC. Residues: CASSYPGTPREEQFF.

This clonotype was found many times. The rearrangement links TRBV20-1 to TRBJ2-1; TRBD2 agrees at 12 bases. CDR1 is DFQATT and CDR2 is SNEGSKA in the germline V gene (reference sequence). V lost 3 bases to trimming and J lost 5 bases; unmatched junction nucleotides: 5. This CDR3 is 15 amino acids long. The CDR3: CSARPLAGGNNEQFF. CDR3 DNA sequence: TGCAGTGCTAGGCCACTAGCGGGGGGTAACAATGAGCAGTTCTTC.

The CDR3 sequence is CASRDSYGDNSPLHF. CDR3 nucleotide sequence: TGTGCCAGCAGGGACAGCTACGGAGATAATTCACCCCTCCACTTT. The chain joins TRBV7-9 to TRBJ1-6, with TRBD1 as a possible D gene (6 bases). V was trimmed by 6 bases and J by 5 bases, leaving 14 bases between them. This CDR3 spans 15 amino acids. Germline V gene lookup returns CDR1 SEHNR and CDR2 FQNEAQ (reference sequence).

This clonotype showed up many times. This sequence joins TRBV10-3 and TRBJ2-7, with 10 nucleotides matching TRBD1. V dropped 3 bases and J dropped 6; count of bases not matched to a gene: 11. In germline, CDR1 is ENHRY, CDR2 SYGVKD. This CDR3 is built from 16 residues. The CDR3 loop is CAISEPARDRGPEQYF. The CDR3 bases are TGTGCCATCAGTGAACCCGCTAGGGACAGGGGTCCCGAGCAGTACTTC.